The 17 T cell receptor beta chains below were found in one sample sequenced in a study of cytomegalovirus exposure and HLA in healthy donors. In the PCR, 60 Vbeta and 13 Jbeta primers were used. Generated by immunoSEQ multiplex PCR, the TCRdb table keeps only in-frame clones and is missing some. The sample holds about 120,000 clones, 70% seen once. Sequencing used PBMCs. These receptors all come from a man under 40 in good health and CMV-seropositive.

The CDR3 loop reads CARGGFQGFYNEQFF. DNA for the CDR3: TGTGCTAGGGGGGGATTCCAGGGATTCTACAATGAGCAGTTCTTC. V and J are TRBV12-5 and TRBJ2-1; maybe TRBD2 (6 bases). The CDR3 totals 15 residues. V gave up 9 bases and J gave up 3 bases, with 18 bases separating them. Germline V gene data show CDR1 as LGHNT and CDR2 as FRNRAP.

The chain employs TRBV18 and TRBJ2-5; TRBD2 matches at 8 bases. V shed 0 bases, J shed 2 bases, and the junction held 14 bases outside the gene matches. The germline V gene has CDR1 KGHSH and CDR2 LQKENI. This CDR3 spans 19 amino acids. CDR3 residues: CASSPPEGTSGRRQETQYF. CDR3 in DNA: TGTGCCAGCTCACCACCCGAAGGTACAAGCGGGAGAAGGCAAGAGACCCAGTACTTC.

This sequence joins TRBV19 and TRBJ1-1; 7 bases align to TRBD1. V shed 5 bases, J shed 2 bases, and the junction held 14 bases outside the gene matches. The CDR3 is 17 residues long. Germline CDR1 LNHDA, CDR2 SQIVND (reference sequence). The CDR3 sequence is CASSLSPYYRGNTEAFF. The CDR3 bases are TGTGCCAGTAGTCTATCGCCCTATTACAGGGGAAACACTGAAGCTTTCTTT.

The chain joins TRBV19 to TRBJ1-4; maybe TRBD1 (5 bases). The CDR3 totals 14 residues. The V gene lost 8 bases and the J gene lost 8 bases, with 18 bases spanning the gap. The germline gives CDR1 LNHDA, CDR2 SQIVND (reference sequence). CDR3 loop: CASHEGGVGEKLFF. The CDR3 nucleotides are TGTGCCAGTCACGAGGGAGGGGTGGGGGAAAAACTGTTTTTT.

This clone has a handful of counts. The gene calls are TRBV10-1 and TRBJ2-1, with TRBD2 matching over 10 bases. The ends lost 8 bases at V and 8 bases at J; junction bases unmatched: 6. CDR3 size: 13 residues. CDR1 and CDR2 from the germline V gene are WNHNN and SYGVQD (reference sequence). The CDR3 DNA is TGCGCCAGCTCGAAGCGGGGGGGGCATGAGCAGTTCTTC. Its protein product is CASSKRGGHEQFF.

The V call is TRBV19, the J call TRBJ2-7; 11 nucleotides align to TRBD1. The junction had 4 bases not matched to a gene; V was cut back by 5 bases and J by 4 bases. Germline CDR1 and CDR2: LNHDA and SQIVND (reference sequence). This CDR3 spans 14 amino acids. CDR3 DNA: TGTGCCAGTAGTGGGGGACAGGGGGTTTACGAGCAGTACTTC. It yields the protein CASSGGQGVYEQYF.

This clone was counted between two and nine times. V usage is TRBV15 and J usage is TRBJ1-2, with TRBD1 identical over 7 bases. Looked up from germline, CDR1 is LNHNV and CDR2 is YYDKDF (reference sequence). Germline trimming cut 1 base from V and 6 bases from J; bases unmatched to any gene: 8. The CDR3 length is 15 residues. CDR3 in DNA: TGTGCCACCAGCAGAGTCCGGACAGGAAACGATGGCTACACCTTC. Amino acids: CATSRVRTGNDGYTF. The variable domain in full, completed from reference TRBV15 and TRBJ1-2, reads DAMVIQNPRYQVTQFGKPVTLSCSQTLNHNVMYWYQQKSSQAPKLLFHYYDKDFNNEADTPDNFQSRRPNTSFCFLDIRSPGLGDTAMYLCATSRVRTGNDGYTFGSGTRLTVV.

The chain is built from TRBV19 and TRBJ1-2; maybe TRBD1 (6 bases). Germline assignment: CDR1 LNHDA and CDR2 SQIVND (reference sequence). The CDR3 runs to 15 residues. The ends were cut back, 5 bases at V and 8 bases at J, with 21 bases in the middle. CDR3: CASSPDPQGMDGYTF. CDR3 nucleotides: TGTGCCAGTAGTCCTGACCCACAGGGTATGGACGGCTACACCTTC.

Concerning this clone itself: The same CDR3 arises from other DNA sequences in this sample as well. This chain uses TRBV5-1 with TRBJ1-1, with D unresolved. The CDR3 spans 15 residues. Germline CDR1 SGHRS, CDR2 YFSETQ. Between the trimmed V and J ends, which lost 0 bases and 1 base, there was a span of 10 bases. The chain's CDR3 is CASSLGAGSNTEAFF. CDR3 nucleotides: TGCGCCAGCAGCTTGGGGGCGGGATCGAACACTGAAGCTTTCTTT.

This clone occurred a few times. V and J are TRBV27 and TRBJ1-1, with a possible D match to TRBD1 (6 bases). Trimming removed 0 bases at V and 7 bases at J, with 12 bases between. The CDR3 extends over 14 amino acids. Germline assignment: CDR1 MNHEY and CDR2 SMNVEV (reference sequence). The CDR3 nucleotides are TGTGCCAGCAGTTTATCCGGGGCAGGGGTTGAAGCTTTCTTT. It encodes CASSLSGAGVEAFF.

This clone occurred once. CDR3 amino acids: CASSIAGTGINEQYF. The CDR3, as DNA: TGTGCCAGCAGCATAGCCGGGACAGGGATCAACGAGCAGTACTTC. This chain joins TRBV11-3 and TRBJ2-7; 9 nucleotides agree with TRBD1. J was trimmed by 5 bases and V by 5 bases; bases with no gene match: 10. The CDR3 spans 15 residues. Germline V gene sequence: CDR1 SGHNT, CDR2 YENEEA.

The chain has TRBV27 and TRBJ1-5, with D possibly TRBD1 on 5 matching bases. Germline V gene sequence: CDR1 MNHEY, CDR2 SMNVEV (reference sequence). The CDR3 covers 15 residues. V lost 6 bases and J 1 base, leaving 13 bases between the germline ends. This chain's CDR3 is CASSSRGASNQPQHF. The CDR3 nucleotides are TGTGCCAGCAGCTCTCGCGGGGCGAGCAATCAGCCCCAGCATTTT.

The chain combines TRBV6-1 with TRBJ2-2; 8 positions match TRBD1. The CDR3 length is 15 residues. Germline V gene data show CDR1 as MNHNS and CDR2 as SASEGT. Trimming removed 5 bases from V and 3 bases from J; junction bases left unmatched: 5. The CDR3 here is CASSSRQGHTGELFF. The CDR3 DNA follows: TGTGCCAGCAGTTCCCGACAGGGGCACACCGGGGAGCTGTTTTTT.

The rearrangement uses TRBV6-8 and TRBJ1-5, with D possibly matching TRBD1 (6 bases). Per germline, CDR1 MNHGY and CDR2 SAAAGT. Trimming took 7 bases from V and 0 from J, leaving 16 bases between them. The CDR3 loop spans 16 amino acids. The CDR3 nucleotides read TGTGCCAGCATTCCCGAGGGGGATTATAGCAATCAGCCCCAGCATTTT. This gives the protein CASIPEGDYSNQPQHF.

The chain is built from TRBV27 and TRBJ2-1, with D perhaps TRBD2 (5 bases). V lost 6 bases and J lost 5, with 14 bases in between. Germline V CDR1 and CDR2: MNHEY, SMNVEV (reference sequence). The CDR3 consists of 14 residues. For the CDR3, the DNA is TGTGCCAGCAGCCCGAGGGATGGGGACAATGAGCAGTTCTTC. It translates to CASSPRDGDNEQFF.

This clone was found a few times. V usage is TRBV18 and J usage is TRBJ1-2; no reliable D call. The CDR3 has 16 amino acids. Trimming cost V 2 bases and J 4 bases, with 17 bases left between them. Germline V gene lookup returns CDR1 KGHSH and CDR2 LQKENI. The CDR3 nucleotides read TGTGCCAGCTCACCATCAATTGGAAACGGAGGCTATGGCTACACCTTC. This sequence encodes CASSPSIGNGGYGYTF.

This clone appeared many times. CDR3 sequence: CASSSGTVNQPQHF. DNA of the CDR3: TGTGCCAGCAGCTCGGGGACTGTGAATCAGCCCCAGCATTTT. The chain is built from TRBV11-3 and TRBJ1-5, with D possibly TRBD1 on 5 matching bases. CDR3 length: 14 residues. Germline loops: CDR1 SGHNT, CDR2 YENEEA. Trimming cost V 4 bases and J 4 bases, with 11 bases left between them.